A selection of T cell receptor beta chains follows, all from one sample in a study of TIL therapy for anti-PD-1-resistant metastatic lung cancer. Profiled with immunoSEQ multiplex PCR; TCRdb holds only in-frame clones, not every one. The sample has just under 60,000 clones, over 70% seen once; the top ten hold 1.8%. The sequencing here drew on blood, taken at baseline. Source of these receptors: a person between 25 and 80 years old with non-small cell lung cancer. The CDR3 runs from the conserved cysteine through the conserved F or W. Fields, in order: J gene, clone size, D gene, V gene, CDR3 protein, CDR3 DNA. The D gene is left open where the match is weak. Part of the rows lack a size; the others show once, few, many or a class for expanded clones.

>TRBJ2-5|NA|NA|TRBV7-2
CASSLTGDQETQYF
TGTGCCAGCTCGTTGACAGGTGACCAAGAGACCCAGTACTTC
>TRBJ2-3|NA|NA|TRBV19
CASSITGGRLDTQYF
TGTGCCAGTAGTATCACGGGGGGCCGCCTTGATACGCAGTATTTT
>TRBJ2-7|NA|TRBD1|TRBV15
CATSRVAGTGNEQYF
TGTGCCACCAGCAGAGTAGCCGGGACAGGGAACGAGCAGTACTTC
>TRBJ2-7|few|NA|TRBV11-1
CASSPGNRVLYEQYF
TGTGCCAGCAGCCCTGGAAACAGGGTATTATACGAGCAGTACTTC
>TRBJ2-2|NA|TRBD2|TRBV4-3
CASAKRLAGVGELFF
TGCGCCAGCGCCAAGAGACTAGCGGGAGTTGGGGAGCTGTTTTTT
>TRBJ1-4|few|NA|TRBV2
CASKPSEKLFF
TGTGCCAGCAAACCAAGCGAAAAACTGTTTTTT
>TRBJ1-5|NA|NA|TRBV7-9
CASSPGPYSNQPQHF
TGTGCCAGCAGCCCTGGCCCCTATAGCAATCAGCCCCAGCATTTT
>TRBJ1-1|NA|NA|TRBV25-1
CASIIGTEAFF
TGTGCCAGCATCATAGGCACTGAAGCTTTCTTT
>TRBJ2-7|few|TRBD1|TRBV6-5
CASSLDRGTYEQYF
TGTGCCAGCAGTTTGGACAGGGGAACCTACGAGCAGTACTTC
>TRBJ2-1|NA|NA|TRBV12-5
CASRAQGNNEQFF
TGTGCTAGTAGGGCCCAGGGGAACAATGAGCAGTTCTTC
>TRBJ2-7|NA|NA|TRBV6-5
CASSTGLRVGEQYF
TGTGCCAGCAGTACGGGCCTCAGGGTCGGGGAGCAGTACTTC
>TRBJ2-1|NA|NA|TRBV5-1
CASSLDGGIYYNEQFF
TGCGCCAGCAGCTTGGATGGCGGGATTTACTACAATGAGCAGTTCTTC
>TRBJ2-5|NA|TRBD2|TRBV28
CASSLGGDQETQYF
TGTGCCAGCAGTTTGGGGGGGGACCAAGAGACCCAGTACTTC
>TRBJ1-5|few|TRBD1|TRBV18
CASSRPGTGDQPQHF
TGTGCCAGCTCACGGCCTGGGACAGGGGATCAGCCCCAGCATTTT
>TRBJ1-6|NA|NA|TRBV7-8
CASSPRSISFNSPLHF
TGTGCCAGCAGCCCCAGATCCATCAGTTTTAATTCACCCCTCCACTTT
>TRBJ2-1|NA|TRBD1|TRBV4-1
CASSQDLGQGTYNEQFF
TGCGCCAGCAGCCAAGATCTCGGACAGGGGACCTACAATGAGCAGTTCTTC
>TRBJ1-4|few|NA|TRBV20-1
CSVVVNEKLFF
TGCAGTGTTGTAGTTAATGAAAAACTGTTTTTT
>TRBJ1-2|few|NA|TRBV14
CASSQVFGGDDYGYTF
TGTGCCAGCAGCCAAGTATTCGGGGGTGATGACTATGGCTACACCTTC
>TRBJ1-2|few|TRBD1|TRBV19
CASSQGAVRGYTF
TGTGCCAGTAGTCAGGGGGCGGTGAGAGGCTACACCTTC
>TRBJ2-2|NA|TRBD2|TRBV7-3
CASSFLRERTGELFF
TGTGCCAGCAGCTTCCTGCGGGAGAGAACCGGGGAGCTGTTTTTT
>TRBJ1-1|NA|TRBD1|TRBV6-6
CASSGRQGSNTEAFF
TGTGCCAGCAGTGGGAGACAGGGGTCGAACACTGAAGCTTTCTTT
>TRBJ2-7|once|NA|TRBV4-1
CASSPGASASSYEQYF
TGCGCCAGCAGTCCCGGGGCTAGCGCAAGCTCCTACGAGCAGTACTTC
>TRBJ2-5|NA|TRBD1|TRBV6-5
CASSSPLQGAGETQYF
TGTGCCAGCAGTTCCCCTTTACAGGGGGCGGGAGAGACCCAGTACTTC
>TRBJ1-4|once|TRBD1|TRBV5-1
CASSYQGQGWANEKLFF
TGCGCCAGCAGCTACCAGGGACAGGGATGGGCTAATGAAAAACTGTTTTTT
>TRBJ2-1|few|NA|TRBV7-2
CASSLTRGNEQFF
TGTGCCAGCAGCTTGACCAGGGGCAATGAGCAGTTCTTC
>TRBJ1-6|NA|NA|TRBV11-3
CASRGGAGGSPLHF
TGTGCCAGCAGGGGGGGGGCAGGAGGTTCACCCCTCCACTTT
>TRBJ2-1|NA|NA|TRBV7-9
CASSSGLYNEQFF
TGTGCCAGCAGCTCCGGCCTATACAATGAGCAGTTCTTC
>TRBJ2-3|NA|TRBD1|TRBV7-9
CASSSDRGSTDTQYF
TGTGCCAGCAGCTCTGACAGGGGGAGCACAGATACGCAGTATTTT
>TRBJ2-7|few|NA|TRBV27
CASNPTGSDEQYF
TGTGCCAGCAACCCGACAGGTAGCGACGAGCAGTACTTC
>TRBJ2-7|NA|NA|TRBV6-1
CATDSPSSYEQYF
TGTGCCACCGACAGTCCGAGCTCCTACGAGCAGTACTTC
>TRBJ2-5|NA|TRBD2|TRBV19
CASSIDFSGGHQETQYF
TGTGCCAGTAGTATAGACTTTAGCGGGGGGCACCAAGAGACCCAGTACTTC
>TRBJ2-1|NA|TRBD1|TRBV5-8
CASSLFVGGTEQFF
TGTGCCAGCAGCTTGTTTGTAGGGGGCACTGAGCAGTTCTTC
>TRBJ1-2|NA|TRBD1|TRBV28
CASSLGQGGGYTF
TGTGCCAGCAGCTTGGGACAGGGGGGCGGCTACACCTTC
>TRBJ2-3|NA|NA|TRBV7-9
CASSNEAGELSKRTDTQYF
TGTGCCAGCAGCAACGAGGCAGGAGAACTCTCAAAACGCACAGATACGCAGTATTTT
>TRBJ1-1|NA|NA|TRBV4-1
CASGQGNTEAFF
TGCGCCAGCGGGCAGGGGAACACTGAAGCTTTCTTT
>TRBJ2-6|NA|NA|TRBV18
CASSPGPAGANVLTF
TGTGCCAGCTCACCAGGCCCGGCGGGGGCCAACGTCCTGACTTTC
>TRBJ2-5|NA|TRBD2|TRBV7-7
CASSFGSAGVETQYF
TGTGCTAGCAGCTTTGGGTCAGCGGGGGTCGAGACCCAGTACTTC
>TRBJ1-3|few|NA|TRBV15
CATSSRQGSGNTIYF
TGTGCCACCAGCAGCCGCCAGGGCTCTGGAAACACCATATATTTT
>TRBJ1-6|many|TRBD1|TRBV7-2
CASSLGLQGGESPLHF
TGTGCCAGCAGCCTGGGATTACAGGGGGGAGAATCACCCCTCCACTTT
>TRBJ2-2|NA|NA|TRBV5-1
CASTRGTEYTGELFF
TGCGCCAGCACGAGGGGTACAGAGTACACCGGGGAGCTGTTTTTT
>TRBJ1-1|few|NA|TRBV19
CASSVDSRYTEAFF
TGTGCCAGTAGTGTGGACAGCCGTTACACTGAAGCTTTCTTT
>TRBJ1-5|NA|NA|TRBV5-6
CASRIGASGGPQHF
TGTGCCAGCAGAATCGGGGCGTCGGGGGGGCCCCAGCATTTT
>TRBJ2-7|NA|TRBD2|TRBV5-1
CASSRLAGGTYEQYF
TGCGCCAGCAGCCGACTAGCGGGAGGTACCTACGAGCAGTACTTC
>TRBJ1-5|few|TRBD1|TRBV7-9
CASSLNPTGANQPQHF
TGTGCCAGCAGCCTAAACCCTACAGGGGCAAATCAGCCCCAGCATTTT
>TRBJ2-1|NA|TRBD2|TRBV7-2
CASSLSPFSAGEHNEQFF
TGTGCCAGCAGCTTAAGCCCTTTTTCAGCGGGGGAACACAATGAGCAGTTCTTC
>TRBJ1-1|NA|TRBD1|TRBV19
CASSTLTGPNTEAFF
TGTGCCAGTAGTACCCTGACAGGGCCGAACACTGAAGCTTTCTTT
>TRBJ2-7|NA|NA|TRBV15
CATSREKGSTYEQYF
TGTGCCACCAGCAGAGAGAAGGGAAGCACCTACGAGCAGTACTTC
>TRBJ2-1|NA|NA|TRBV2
CASSEGRYEQFF
TGTGCCAGCAGTGAAGGTAGATATGAGCAGTTCTTC
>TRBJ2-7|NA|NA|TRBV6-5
CASSYLVGAGEQYF
TGTGCCAGCAGTTATTTAGTAGGGGCAGGCGAGCAGTACTTC
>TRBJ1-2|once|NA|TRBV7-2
CASSLYLVKGYTF
TGTGCCAGCAGCTTATATTTGGTGAAGGGCTACACCTTC